Listed here are 7 T cell receptor beta chains from one sample, sequenced in a study of regulatory T cells in long-lasting Graves disease. This sample's time point: persistent/refractory GD, antithyroid drugs over 5 years with positive TRAb. Extracted PBMC RNA gave rise to the TCR library. With iRepertoire HTBI primers and Arm-PCR of CDR3 regions, TCR beta libraries were built. Using its own MiXCR run on the multiplex PCR reads, TCRdb lists one record per CDR3 protein. The repertoire holds about 450,000 distinct CDR3 sequences, with around 24% as singletons. The sequenced sample was peripheral blood mononuclear cells (PBMCs), obtained when the disease was refractory, from a patient treated with antithyroid drugs. Receptors were obtained from a female donor with Graves disease.

This clonotype was seen a few times. The chain has TRBV25-1 and TRBJ1-1; D unresolved. Per germline, CDR1 MGHDK and CDR2 SYGVNS. The V end was cut by 6 bases, the J end by 3 bases, with 11 bases between. The CDR3 contains 13 residues. The CDR3: CASRGYGDTEAFF. The CDR3 coding sequence is TGTGCCAGCAGGGGGTACGGGGACACTGAAGCTTTCTTT.

This chain joins TRBV7-2 and TRBJ2-5, with a tentative D call TRBD2 (6 bases). Germline V lookup: CDR1 SGHTA, CDR2 FQGNSA. This CDR3 has 16 residues. V gave up 0 bases and J gave up 6 bases, with 17 bases separating them. CDR3 bases: TGTGCCAGCAGCTTAGCGCCTGCTGCCGGGAGCAAGACCCAGTACTTC. The encoded protein is CASSLAPAAGSKTQYF.

This clonotype was observed at least ten times. The rearrangement links TRBV28 to TRBJ2-4; 8 nucleotides align to TRBD1. The CDR3 length is 16 residues. V was pared by 6 bases and J by 0 bases, with 7 bases of the junction left unmatched. Germline CDR1 reads MDHEN; CDR2 reads SYDVKM. DNA for the CDR3: TGTGCCAGCAGCCCGCCGGGACAGGTAGCCAAAAACATTCAGTACTTC. Protein sequence: CASSPPGQVAKNIQYF.

The rearrangement joins TRBV20-1 to TRBJ1-1, with D perhaps TRBD1 (6 bases). Trimming stripped 3 bases from V and 4 bases from J, with 21 bases between. Germline CDR1 DFQATT, CDR2 SNEGSKA (reference sequence). CDR3 length equals 16 residues. CDR3 sequence reads: CSASDGQRDSGTEAFF. The CDR3 coding sequence is TGCAGTGCTAGTGACGGACAGAGAGACTCGGGCACTGAAGCTTTCTTT.

This clonotype turned up a few times. The chain carries TRBV6-1 and TRBJ2-5; 10 nucleotides agree with TRBD2. This CDR3 has 15 residues. V shed 10 bases and J 5 bases; nucleotides not matched to a gene: 13. Germline loops: CDR1 MNHNS, CDR2 SASEGT. The DNA of the CDR3 is TGTGCCACACGAGACCTAGCGGGAGTTTGGGAGACCCAGTACTTC. As protein: CATRDLAGVWETQYF.

This clonotype has a count of ten or more. The V gene is TRBV28, the J gene TRBJ1-4, with D unresolved. The CDR3 is made up of 15 amino acids. Germline lookup yields CDR1 MDHEN and CDR2 SYDVKM. Trimming shortened V by 2 bases and J by 4 bases, and 11 bases separated the two germline ends. DNA of the CDR3: TGTGCCAGCAGTTTAGTCTTCGGGAATAATGAAAAACTGTTTTTT. This sequence encodes CASSLVFGNNEKLFF.

This clonotype has more than one count but fewer than ten. The J gene is TRBJ2-2, the V gene TRBV5-1; D perhaps matches TRBD2 (5 bases). CDR3 length equals 15 residues. Deletions cut 2 bases from V and 3 bases from J, with 11 bases between. Germline V lookup: CDR1 SGHRS, CDR2 YFSETQ. This CDR3 reads CASSFFPEDTGELFF. The CDR3 DNA follows: TGCGCCAGCAGCTTCTTTCCGGAGGACACCGGGGAGCTGTTTTTT.